This entry is about one T cell receptor (beta chain). The specificity of this receptor is unknown. One base away there is no much larger clone; base qualities are not given. This specimen comes from a study of long-term antiretroviral therapy in people with HIV (dated by TCRdb to about 2022). Some background on the complete study: The earliest samples were collected roughly a decade before the 2015 WHO recommendation for immediate ART, at a time when ART was usually postponed until CD4 counts fell. A retrospective serial study tested whether changes in peripheral blood TRB repertoire composition and diversity were associated with ART initiation and durable HIV suppression. A total of roughly 180 cryopreserved PBMC samples were contributed to the cohort by 30 adults with confirmed HIV infection, with samples collected serially over a mean of roughly six years (range 1-12). Eleven of the 30 participants with HIV were female. No cross-contamination during QIAcube processing turned up in test extractions that ran a monoclonal T-cell line alongside around 34 polyclonal samples. Summary of the overall study and its limitations: Owing to limited PBMC availability, only the TCR beta chain was sequenced, without alpha chain pairing. Narrower CDR3 length ranges were observed in HIV repertoires than in controls, and an antigen-experienced repertoire with only a slight naive shift after ART was suggested by the network structure. The samples span the years 2004 to 2017, and the ART regimens used at that time may not be as effective as current regimens. Inferences about post-ART repertoire changes are limited because no data were available on ART adherence, viral resistance or therapy changes. Because pre-ART samples had limited cell numbers, profiling was done on unsorted PBMC rather than on sorted CD4+ and CD8+ T cells. The repertoire was dominated across all time points by expanded TRB clones identified before ART initiation, although this dominance was seen to fluctuate and to decrease in many PLHIV after ART. Starting ART was linked to a significant rise in TRB diversity, yet even with long-term ART the diversity remained significantly lower than in transplant donor controls.

The CDR3 covers 13 residues, taking in both the cysteine and the phenylalanine. The read is trimmed to its CDR3 DNA, 39 bases read in frame from base 1. The junction carries 7 bases between V and J, which are trimmed by 1 base and 2 bases respectively. CDR1 SGHDT and CDR2 YYEEEE were looked up in the germline V gene. Inclusion was restricted to participants for whom at least one PBMC sample before ART initiation and at least two post-ART samples were available. Every participant with HIV received treatment in the United States of America. Before DNA extraction, cryopreserved samples of about 1-11 million PBMC were thawed and then washed. At the time of the earliest PBMC sample, participants with HIV were aged between roughly 23 and 60 years. Per participant, PBMC samples came from 1-4 timepoints prior to ART initiation and 2-8 timepoints following ART initiation, for a median of 7 samples. Serial HIV viral load, CD4+ T-cell count, ART history and demographic data were obtained for every participant. Genomic DNA was extracted from unsorted PBMC with a Qiagen kit on a QIAcube, processed in batches of 12 samples.

The immunoSEQ hsTCRB v3.0 assay was used at survey level resolution to sequence the TRB variable region. A depth of roughly 40,000-50,000 T-cell genomes per sample was targeted for TRB sequencing. An Illumina MiSeq with a v3 150-cycle kit was used to sequence the pooled TRB libraries. As for the original processing: Repertoire analysis was run in R within a reproducible Nextflow workflow that covered QC, data transformation and analysis. Custom analyses were implemented in LymphoSeq2, an R package for AIRR-Seq data exploration. A handful of samples yielding fewer than 5000 total TRB sequences were excluded, leaving 150 to 200 analyzed HIV repertoires. Among the 180 to 200 HIV repertoires that were kept, almost 60 were collected before ART initiation and about 130 were collected after ART initiation. Each repertoire was downsampled to 5000 TRB nucleotide sequences, and summary statistics were averaged across 100 downsampling iterations. The analysis kept only TRB sequences whose CDR3 regions were at least seven amino acids long. Two measures captured diversity: a Shannon entropy-derived clonality score and the Gini coefficient. In the repertoire networks, any two of the top 5000 CDR3 amino acid sequences were connected whenever the two sequences differed by an edit distance of one. GLIPH2 predicted antigen specificity groups and MHC restriction for TRB CDR3 amino acid sequences. Known CMV, EBV, HIV or tissue antigen associations were flagged by matching CDR3 amino acid sequences against VDJdb and McPAS-TCR. Pre-ART, post-ART and control groups were compared with Wilcoxon signed-rank tests and Holm-Bonferroni correction. TCRdb took this table from immuneACCESS and kept in-frame rearrangements with V and J called. Such tables lack part of the clones; where checked against another copy, unresolved V genes explain under half of the gap, and the rest is unexplained. That table furnishes V, J and clone size, whereas the DNA furnished D and trimming. The sample includes 12,000 or so clones, with about 80% observed a single time. 15% to 20% of the sample belongs to the ten largest clones.

The V and J genes are TRBV5-6 and TRBJ2-7; the best D guess is TRBD1, with 6 bases matching. The specimen was unsorted PBMCs, collected nearly 8.5 years after starting antiretroviral therapy. The clonotype comes from a man in his fifties or sixties with HIV. The base sequence is TGTGCCAGCAGCTTGCCAGGGGCCTACGAGCAGTACTTC. Its coded protein is CASSLPGAYEQYF.